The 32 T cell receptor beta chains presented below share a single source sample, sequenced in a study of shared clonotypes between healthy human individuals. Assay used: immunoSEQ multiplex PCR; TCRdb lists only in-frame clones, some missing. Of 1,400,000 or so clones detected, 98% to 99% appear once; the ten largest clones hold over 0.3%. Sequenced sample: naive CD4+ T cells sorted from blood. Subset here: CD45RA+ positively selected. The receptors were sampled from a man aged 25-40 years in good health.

In DNA form, the CDR3 reads TGTGCCAGCAGCCCACTCGGACTAGCGTTCGCAGATACGCAGTATTTT. Its translation: CASSPLGLAFADTQYF. The chain uses TRBV4-2 and TRBJ2-3; 9 positions match TRBD2. V shed 4 bases, J shed 4 bases, and the junction held 9 bases outside the gene matches. This CDR3 is built from 16 residues. From germline, CDR1 is LGHNA and CDR2 YNFKEQ.

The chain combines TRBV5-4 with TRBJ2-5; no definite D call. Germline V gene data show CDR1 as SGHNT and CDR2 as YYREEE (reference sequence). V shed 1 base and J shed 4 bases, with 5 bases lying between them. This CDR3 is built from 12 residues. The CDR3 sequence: CASSLPLETQYF. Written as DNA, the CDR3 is TGTGCCAGCAGCTTGCCGTTAGAGACCCAGTACTTC.

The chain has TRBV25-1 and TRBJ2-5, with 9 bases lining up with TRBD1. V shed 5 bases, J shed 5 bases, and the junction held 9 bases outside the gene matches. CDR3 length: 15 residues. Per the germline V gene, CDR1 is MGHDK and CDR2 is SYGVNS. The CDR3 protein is CASSLSGQGGETQYF. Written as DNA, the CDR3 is TGTGCCAGCAGTCTTTCGGGACAGGGTGGGGAGACCCAGTACTTC.

The CDR3 bases are TGTGCCTGGACCCCCTTTCTAGCGGGAGGGGGCGGTTCCTACAATGAGCAGTTCTTC. It specifies CAWTPFLAGGGGSYNEQFF. The V and J genes are TRBV30 and TRBJ2-1; 12 nucleotides match TRBD2. Germline V lookup: CDR1 GTSNPN, CDR2 SVGIG (reference sequence). This CDR3 comprises 19 residues. Trimming cost V 4 bases and J 1 base; bases outside gene matches: 14.

The DNA for the CDR3 is TGTGCCATCAGTGGGGACTCCTACAATGAGCAGTTCTTC. This encodes CAISGDSYNEQFF. V usage is TRBV10-3 and J usage is TRBJ2-1; D is unresolved. The germline gives CDR1 ENHRY, CDR2 SYGVKD. The CDR3 has 13 residues. Trimming cost V 4 bases and J 0 bases, with 4 bases left between them.

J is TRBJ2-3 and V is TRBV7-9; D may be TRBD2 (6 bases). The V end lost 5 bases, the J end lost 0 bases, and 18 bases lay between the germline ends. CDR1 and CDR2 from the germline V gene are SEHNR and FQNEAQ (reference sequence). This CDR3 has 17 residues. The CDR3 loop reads CASSRGLAPFSTDTQYF. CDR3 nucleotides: TGTGCCAGCAGCCGGGGACTGGCCCCATTTAGCACAGATACGCAGTATTTT.

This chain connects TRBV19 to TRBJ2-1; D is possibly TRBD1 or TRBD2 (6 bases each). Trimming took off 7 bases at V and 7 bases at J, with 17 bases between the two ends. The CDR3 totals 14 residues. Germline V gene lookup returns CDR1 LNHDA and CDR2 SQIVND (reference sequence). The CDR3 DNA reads TGTGCCAGTATGGTGGGGGGCAGAGGGAATGAGCAGTTCTTC. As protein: CASMVGGRGNEQFF. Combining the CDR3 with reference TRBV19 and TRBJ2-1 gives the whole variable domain DGGITQSPKYLFRKEGQNVTLSCEQNLNHDAMYWYRQDPGQGLRLIYYSQIVNDFQKGDIAEGYSVSREKKESFPLTVTSAQKNPTAFYLCASMVGGRGNEQFFGPGTRLTVL.

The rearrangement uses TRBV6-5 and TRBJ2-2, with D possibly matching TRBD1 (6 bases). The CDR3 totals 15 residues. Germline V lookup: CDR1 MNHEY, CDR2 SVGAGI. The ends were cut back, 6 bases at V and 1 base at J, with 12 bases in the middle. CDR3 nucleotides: TGTGCCAGCAGATCCGGGACACTGAACACCGGGGAGCTGTTTTTT. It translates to CASRSGTLNTGELFF.

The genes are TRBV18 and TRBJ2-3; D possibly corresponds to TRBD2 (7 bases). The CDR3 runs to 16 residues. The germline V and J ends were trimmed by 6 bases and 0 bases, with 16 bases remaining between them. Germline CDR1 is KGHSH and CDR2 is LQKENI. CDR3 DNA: TGTGCCAGCTCGCGGGGGACACCGAAAAGCACAGATACGCAGTATTTT. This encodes CASSRGTPKSTDTQYF. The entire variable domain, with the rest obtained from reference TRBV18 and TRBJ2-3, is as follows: NAGVMQNPRHLVRRRGQEARLRCSPMKGHSHVYWYRQLPEEGLKFMVYLQKENIIDESGMPKERFSAEFPKEGPSILRIQQVVRGDSAAYFCASSRGTPKSTDTQYFGPGTRLTVL.

The CDR3 DNA follows: TGTGCCAGCAGCTTAACGACAGGGGATGGCTACACCTTC. Amino acid sequence: CASSLTTGDGYTF. The chain recombines TRBV7-3 with TRBJ1-2, with TRBD1 identical over 8 bases. With 0 bases clipped from V and 6 bases from J, the junction kept 0 bases outside the gene matches. CDR3 size: 13 residues. Germline CDR1 SGHTA, CDR2 FQGTGA.

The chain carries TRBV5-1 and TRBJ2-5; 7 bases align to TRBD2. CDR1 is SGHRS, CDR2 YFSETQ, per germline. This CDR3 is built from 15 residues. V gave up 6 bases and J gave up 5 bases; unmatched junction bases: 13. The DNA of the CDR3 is TGCGCCAGCACCTCTAGCGGAGGCGAGGTGGAGACCCAGTACTTC. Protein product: CASTSSGGEVETQYF.

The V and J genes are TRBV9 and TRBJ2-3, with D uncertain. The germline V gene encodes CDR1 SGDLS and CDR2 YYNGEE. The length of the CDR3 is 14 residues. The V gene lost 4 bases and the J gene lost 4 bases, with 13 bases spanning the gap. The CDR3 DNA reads TGTGCCAGCAGCCCCATCGGTGGGGCAGATACGCAGTATTTT. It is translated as CASSPIGGADTQYF.

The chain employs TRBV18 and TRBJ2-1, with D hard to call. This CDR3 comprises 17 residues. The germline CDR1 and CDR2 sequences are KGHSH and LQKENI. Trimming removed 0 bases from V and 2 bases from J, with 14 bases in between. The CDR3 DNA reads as TGTGCCAGCTCACCACCTTTTAGCAGCACACCCTACAATGAGCAGTTCTTC. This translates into CASSPPFSSTPYNEQFF. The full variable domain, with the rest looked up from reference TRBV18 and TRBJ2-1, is NAGVMQNPRHLVRRRGQEARLRCSPMKGHSHVYWYRQLPEEGLKFMVYLQKENIIDESGMPKERFSAEFPKEGPSILRIQQVVRGDSAAYFCASSPPFSSTPYNEQFFGPGTRLTVL.

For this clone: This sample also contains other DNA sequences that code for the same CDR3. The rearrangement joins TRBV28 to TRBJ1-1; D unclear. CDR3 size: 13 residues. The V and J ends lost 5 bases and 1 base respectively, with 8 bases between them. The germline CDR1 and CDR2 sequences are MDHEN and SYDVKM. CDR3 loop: CASSLRGNTEAFF. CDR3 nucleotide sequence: TGTGCCAGCAGTCTACGGGGGAACACTGAAGCTTTCTTT.

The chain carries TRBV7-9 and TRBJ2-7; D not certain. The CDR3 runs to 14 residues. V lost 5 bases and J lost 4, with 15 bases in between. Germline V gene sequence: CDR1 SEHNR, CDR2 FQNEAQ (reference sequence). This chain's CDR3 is CASSLPSVPYEQYF. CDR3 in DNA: TGTGCCAGCAGCCTGCCCTCCGTCCCTTACGAGCAGTACTTC.

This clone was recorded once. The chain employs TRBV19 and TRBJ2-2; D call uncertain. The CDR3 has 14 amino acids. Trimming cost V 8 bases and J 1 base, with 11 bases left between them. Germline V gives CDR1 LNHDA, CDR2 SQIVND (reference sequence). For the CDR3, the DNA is TGTGCCAGTCTATCTGGACGGAACACCGGGGAGCTGTTTTTT. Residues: CASLSGRNTGELFF.

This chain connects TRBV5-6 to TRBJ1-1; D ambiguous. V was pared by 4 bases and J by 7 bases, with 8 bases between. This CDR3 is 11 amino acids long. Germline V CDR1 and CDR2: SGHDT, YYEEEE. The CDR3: CASSSTYEAFF. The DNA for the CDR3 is TGTGCCAGCAGCAGCACATATGAAGCTTTCTTT.

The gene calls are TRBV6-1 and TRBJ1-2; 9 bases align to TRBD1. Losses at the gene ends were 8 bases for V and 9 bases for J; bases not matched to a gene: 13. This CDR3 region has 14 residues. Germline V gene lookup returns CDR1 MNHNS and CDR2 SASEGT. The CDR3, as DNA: TGTGCCAGCGGGACAGGGATTCGAGAGGGGAGCTACACCTTC. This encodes CASGTGIREGSYTF.

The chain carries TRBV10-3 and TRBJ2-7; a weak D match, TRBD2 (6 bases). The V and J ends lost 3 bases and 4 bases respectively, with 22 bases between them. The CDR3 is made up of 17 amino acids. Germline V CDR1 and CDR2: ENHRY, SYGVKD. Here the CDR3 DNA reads TGTGCCATCAGTGATGGTACACCCGGTCGGGGGTATTACGAGCAGTACTTC. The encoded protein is CAISDGTPGRGYYEQYF.

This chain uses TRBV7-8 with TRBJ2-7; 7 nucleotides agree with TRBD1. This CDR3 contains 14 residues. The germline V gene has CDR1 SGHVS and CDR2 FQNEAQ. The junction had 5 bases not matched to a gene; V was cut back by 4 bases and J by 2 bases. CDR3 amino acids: CASSSRDSTYEQYF. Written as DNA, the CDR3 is TGTGCCAGCAGCTCCCGGGACAGTACCTACGAGCAGTACTTC. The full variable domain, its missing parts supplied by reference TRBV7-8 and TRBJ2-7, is GAGVSQSPRYKVAKRGQDVALRCDPISGHVSLFWYQQALGQGPEFLTYFQNEAQLDKSGLPSDRFFAERPEGSVSTLKIQRTQQEDSAVYLCASSSRDSTYEQYFGPGTRLTVT.

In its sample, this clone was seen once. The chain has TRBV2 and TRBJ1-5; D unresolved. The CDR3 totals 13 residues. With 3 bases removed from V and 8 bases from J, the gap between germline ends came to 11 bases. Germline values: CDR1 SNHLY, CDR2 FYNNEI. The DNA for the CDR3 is TGTGCCAGCAGTGACGAGGCTGTGGAGCCCCAGCATTTT. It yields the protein CASSDEAVEPQHF.

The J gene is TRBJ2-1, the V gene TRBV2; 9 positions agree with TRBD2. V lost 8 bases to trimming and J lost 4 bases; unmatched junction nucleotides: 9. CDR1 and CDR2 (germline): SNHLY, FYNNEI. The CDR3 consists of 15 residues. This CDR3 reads CASRWASGTYNEQFF. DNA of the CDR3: TGTGCCAGCCGTTGGGCTAGCGGGACGTACAATGAGCAGTTCTTC.

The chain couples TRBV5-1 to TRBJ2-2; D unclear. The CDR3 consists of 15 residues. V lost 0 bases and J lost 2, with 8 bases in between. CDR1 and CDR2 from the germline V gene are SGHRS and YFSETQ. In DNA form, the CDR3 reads TGCGCCAGCAGCTTGGGCGGCCACAACACCGGGGAGCTGTTTTTT. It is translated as CASSLGGHNTGELFF.

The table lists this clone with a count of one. The DNA of the CDR3 is TGTGCCAGCAGCTCGCCGGGACTAGCGGGAGGTCCTAGCACAGATACGCAGTATTTT. Protein product: CASSSPGLAGGPSTDTQYF. V usage is TRBV5-4 and J usage is TRBJ2-3; 15 bases line up with TRBD2. Unmatched junction bases numbered 8, after V lost 3 bases and J lost 0 bases. Germline-derived CDR1 and CDR2 are SGHNT and YYREEE (reference sequence). The CDR3 runs 19 residues.

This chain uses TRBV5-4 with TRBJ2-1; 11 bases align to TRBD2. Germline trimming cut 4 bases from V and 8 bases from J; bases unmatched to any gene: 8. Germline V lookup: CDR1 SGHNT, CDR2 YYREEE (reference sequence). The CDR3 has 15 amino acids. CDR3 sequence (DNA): TGTGCCAGCAGCCCTCTAGCGGGAGGTCGCCATGAGCAGTTCTTC. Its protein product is CASSPLAGGRHEQFF.

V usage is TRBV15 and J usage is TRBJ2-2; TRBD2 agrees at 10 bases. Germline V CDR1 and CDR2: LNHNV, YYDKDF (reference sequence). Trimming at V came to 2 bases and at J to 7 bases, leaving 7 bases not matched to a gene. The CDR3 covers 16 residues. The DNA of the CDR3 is TGTGCCACCAGCAGAAACAGCGGGAGGGTCGGCGGGGAGCTGTTTTTT. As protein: CATSRNSGRVGGELFF. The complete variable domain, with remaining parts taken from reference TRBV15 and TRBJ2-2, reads DAMVIQNPRYQVTQFGKPVTLSCSQTLNHNVMYWYQQKSSQAPKLLFHYYDKDFNNEADTPDNFQSRRPNTSFCFLDIRSPGLGDTAMYLCATSRNSGRVGGELFFGEGSRLTVL.

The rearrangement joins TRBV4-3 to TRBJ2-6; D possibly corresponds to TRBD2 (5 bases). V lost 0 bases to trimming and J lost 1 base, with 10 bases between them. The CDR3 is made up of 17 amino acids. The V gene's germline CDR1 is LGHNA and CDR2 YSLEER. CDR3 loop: CASSQDRRGSGANVLTF. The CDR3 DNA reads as TGCGCCAGCAGCCAAGATCGCCGCGGGTCTGGGGCCAACGTCCTGACTTTC.

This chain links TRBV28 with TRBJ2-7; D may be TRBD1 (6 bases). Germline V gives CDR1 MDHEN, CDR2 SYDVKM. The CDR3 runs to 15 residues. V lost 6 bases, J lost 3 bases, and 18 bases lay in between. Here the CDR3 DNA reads TGTGCCAGCAGCTCGCCTTCCGGGACATTCTACGAGCAGTACTTC. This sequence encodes CASSSPSGTFYEQYF.

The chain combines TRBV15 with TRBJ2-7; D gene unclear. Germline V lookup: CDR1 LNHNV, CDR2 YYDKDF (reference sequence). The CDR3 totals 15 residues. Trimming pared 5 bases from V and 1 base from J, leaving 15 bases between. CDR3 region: CATSGYGYRSYEQYF. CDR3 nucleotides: TGTGCCACCAGCGGCTACGGATATAGGTCCTACGAGCAGTACTTC.

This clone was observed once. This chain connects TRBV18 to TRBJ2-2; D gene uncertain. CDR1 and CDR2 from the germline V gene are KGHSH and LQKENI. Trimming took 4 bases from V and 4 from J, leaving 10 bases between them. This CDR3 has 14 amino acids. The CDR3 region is CASSQWFGTGELFF. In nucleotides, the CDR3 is TGTGCCAGCTCACAATGGTTCGGCACCGGGGAGCTGTTTTTT. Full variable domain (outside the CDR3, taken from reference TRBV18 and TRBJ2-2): NAGVMQNPRHLVRRRGQEARLRCSPMKGHSHVYWYRQLPEEGLKFMVYLQKENIIDESGMPKERFSAEFPKEGPSILRIQQVVRGDSAAYFCASSQWFGTGELFFGEGSRLTVL.

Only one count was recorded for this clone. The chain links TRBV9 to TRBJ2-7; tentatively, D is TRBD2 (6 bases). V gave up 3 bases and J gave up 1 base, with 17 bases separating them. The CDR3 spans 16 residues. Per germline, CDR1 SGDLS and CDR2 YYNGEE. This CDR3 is CASSGGAGRPSYEQYF. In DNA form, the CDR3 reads TGTGCCAGCAGCGGGGGCGCGGGGCGGCCTTCCTACGAGCAGTACTTC. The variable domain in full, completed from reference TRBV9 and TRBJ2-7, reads DSGVTQTPKHLITATGQRVTLRCSPRSGDLSVYWYQQSLDQGLQFLIQYYNGEERAKGNILERFSAQQFPDLHSELNLSSLELGDSALYFCASSGGAGRPSYEQYFGPGTRLTVT.

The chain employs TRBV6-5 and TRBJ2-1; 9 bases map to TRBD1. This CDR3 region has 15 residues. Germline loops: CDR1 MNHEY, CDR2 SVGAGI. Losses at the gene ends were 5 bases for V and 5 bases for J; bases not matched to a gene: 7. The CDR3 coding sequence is TGTGCCAGCAGTCTCACCGGGACAGGGAACAATGAGCAGTTCTTC. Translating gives CASSLTGTGNNEQFF.